This T cell receptor (beta chain) comes out of a study of T-cell memory formation after mild COVID-19. Germline values: CDR1 MNHEY, CDR2 SMNVEV (reference sequence). This CDR3 is built from 15 residues. V lost 3 bases to trimming and J lost 2 bases, with 13 bases between them. The sample holds many counts of this clonotype. TCRdb itself ran the 5' RACE reads through MiXCR, one entry per CDR3 protein. The table lists 550,000 to 650,000 distinct CDR3 sequences, 17% of them singletons. The chain combines TRBV27 with TRBJ1-1; D is perhaps TRBD1 (5 bases). The sequence came from an adult woman who had mild COVID-19 (a few samples of this study predate the infection). Cell type and time point are not known. Sequencing was performed on PBMCs or a T cell subset sorted from them (not recorded which). The CDR3 here is CASSLQGALNTEAFF. Here the CDR3 DNA reads TGTGCCAGCAGTTTGCAAGGGGCTCTTAACACTGAAGCTTTCTTT.